This T cell receptor (beta chain) was recovered during a study of shared clonotypes between healthy human individuals. To note about this clone: Antigen: not known.

Study-wide results and caveats: The study found lower generation probabilities in non-shared clonotypes than in those shared by all four donors.

CDR3 length: 14 amino acids. Trimming at V came to 5 bases and at J to 5 bases, leaving 4 bases not matched to a gene. Per the germline V gene, CDR1 is MNHEY and CDR2 is SMNVEV (reference sequence). Some clones are missing from TCRdb's copy, which holds only in-frame ones; the method was immunoSEQ multiplex PCR. The table lists about 1.5 million clones, approximately 98% of them singletons. The chain combines TRBV27 with TRBJ1-4; 8 bases align to TRBD1. The material sequenced was naive CD4+ T cells sorted from blood. Subset in this sample: CD45RA+ positively selected. This TCR derives from a man younger than 40 in good health. The CDR3 bases are TGTGCCAGCAGTGCCCGGACAGGGAATGAAAAACTGTTTTTT. The encoded protein is CASSARTGNEKLFF.